The sequence of this T cell receptor beta chain was determined in a study of blood T cells in healthy people across ages. This clonotype was recorded only once. A J-beta primer mix and a sample-barcoded 5' primer were used in a second PCR of roughly 6 to 11 cycles. TCRdb reprocessed the 5' RACE reads via MiXCR and lists one record per CDR3 protein. The data hold roughly 1.9 million distinct CDR3 sequences, with roughly two fifths observed a single time. With 5 bases clipped from V and 0 bases from J, the junction kept 5 bases outside the gene matches. CDR1 and CDR2 (germline): SGHTA, FQGNSA. The CDR3 loop spans 15 amino acids.

The rearrangement joins TRBV7-2 to TRBJ2-5; 8 positions match TRBD2. This TCR was sampled from a human donor in good health. Input material: blood. This chain's CDR3 is CASSRKRGYQETQYF. The DNA for the CDR3 is TGTGCCAGCAGCAGAAAGCGGGGGTACCAAGAGACCCAGTACTTC.